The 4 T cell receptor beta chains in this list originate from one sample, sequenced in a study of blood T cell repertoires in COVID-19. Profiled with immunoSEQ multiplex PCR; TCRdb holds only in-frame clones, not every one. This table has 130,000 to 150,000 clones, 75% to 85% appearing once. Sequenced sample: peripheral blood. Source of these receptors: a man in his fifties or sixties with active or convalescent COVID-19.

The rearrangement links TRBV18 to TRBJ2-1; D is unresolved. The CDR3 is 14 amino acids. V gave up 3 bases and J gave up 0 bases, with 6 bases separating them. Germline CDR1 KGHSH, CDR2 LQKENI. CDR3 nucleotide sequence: TGTGCCAGCTCACCCGAGCGCTCCTACAATGAGCAGTTCTTC. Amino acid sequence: CASSPERSYNEQFF. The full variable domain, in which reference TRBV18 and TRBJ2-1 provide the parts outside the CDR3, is NAGVMQNPRHLVRRRGQEARLRCSPMKGHSHVYWYRQLPEEGLKFMVYLQKENIIDESGMPKERFSAEFPKEGPSILRIQQVVRGDSAAYFCASSPERSYNEQFFGPGTRLTVL.

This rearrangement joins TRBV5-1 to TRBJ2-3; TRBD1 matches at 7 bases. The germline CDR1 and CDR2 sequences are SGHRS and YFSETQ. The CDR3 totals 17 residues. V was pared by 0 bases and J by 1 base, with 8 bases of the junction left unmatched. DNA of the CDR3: TGCGCCAGCAGCTTGGGCCCCAGGGGGTGGGGCACAGATACGCAGTATTTT. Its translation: CASSLGPRGWGTDTQYF. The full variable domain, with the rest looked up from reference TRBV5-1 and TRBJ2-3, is KAGVTQTPRYLIKTRGQQVTLSCSPISGHRSVSWYQQTPGQGLQFLFEYFSETQRNKGNFPGRFSGRQFSNSRSEMNVSTLELGDSALYLCASSLGPRGWGTDTQYFGPGTRLTVL.

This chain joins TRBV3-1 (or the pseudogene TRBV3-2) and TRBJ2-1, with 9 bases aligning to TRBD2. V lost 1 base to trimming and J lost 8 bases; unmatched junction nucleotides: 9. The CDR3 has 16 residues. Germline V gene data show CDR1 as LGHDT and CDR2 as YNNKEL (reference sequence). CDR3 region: CASSQGREGIWDEQFF. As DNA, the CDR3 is TGTGCCAGCAGCCAAGGGCGGGAGGGCATTTGGGATGAGCAGTTCTTC.

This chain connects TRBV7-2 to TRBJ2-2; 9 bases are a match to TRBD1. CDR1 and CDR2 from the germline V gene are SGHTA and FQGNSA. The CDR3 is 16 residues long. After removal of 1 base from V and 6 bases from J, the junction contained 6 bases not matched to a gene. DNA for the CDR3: TGTGCCAGCAGCTTAGGCGGGACAGGGTTTCCCGGGGAGCTGTTTTTT. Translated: CASSLGGTGFPGELFF.